This T cell receptor (beta chain) was profiled in a study of blood T cell repertoires in COVID-19. Germline CDR1 reads LNHNV; CDR2 reads YYDKDF (reference sequence). CDR3 size: 16 residues. J lost 5 bases, V lost 0 bases, and 8 bases had no gene match. Ten or more counts support this clone. Libraries were prepared by immunoSEQ multiplex PCR; TCRdb keeps only in-frame clonotypes and omits some of them. The sample carries about 190,000 clones, nearly 90% recorded once. The V call is TRBV15, the J call TRBJ2-3; 7 nucleotides match TRBD2. Material: peripheral blood. This clonotype was sampled from a man aged 45-65 years with acute or convalescent COVID-19. CDR3 nucleotide sequence: TGTGCCACCAGCAGAGACCGGGCGGGAGATGGAGATACGCAGTATTTT. Translating it yields CATSRDRAGDGDTQYF.